A single sample is the source of the 18 T cell receptor beta chains below, sequenced in a study of blood T cell repertoires in COVID-19. Clones were read by immunoSEQ multiplex PCR, and TCRdb kept only the in-frame ones, dropping some. The sample records 210,000 or so clones, approximately 87% being singletons. Sequencing input: PBMCs or T cells enriched from blood (not recorded which). Receptor source: a woman in her forties or fifties in a cohort exposed to, infected with or recovered from COVID-19 (not recorded which).

V gene TRBV5-5 combines with J gene TRBJ1-2, with a tentative D call TRBD1 (6 bases). CDR1 SGHKS and CDR2 YYEKEE come from the germline V gene (reference sequence). V was trimmed by 1 base and J by 0 bases, leaving 19 bases between them. The CDR3 loop spans 18 amino acids. The CDR3 region is CASSLYVSIRGANYGYTF. CDR3 coding DNA: TGTGCCAGCAGCTTGTATGTGTCAATCAGGGGAGCTAACTATGGCTACACCTTC.

This chain connects TRBV18 to TRBJ1-6; maybe TRBD1 (5 bases). The CDR3 has 15 amino acids. The germline gives CDR1 KGHSH, CDR2 LQKENI. V lost 3 bases and J 8 bases, leaving 14 bases between the germline ends. In nucleotides, the CDR3 is TGTGCCAGCTCACCGACCGACAGCCGGGATTCACCCCTCCACTTT. Its translation: CASSPTDSRDSPLHF.

This sequence joins TRBV18 and TRBJ1-1; D gene ambiguous. CDR3 size: 14 residues. V dropped 4 bases and J dropped 0 bases, with 9 bases sitting between them. Looked up from germline, CDR1 is KGHSH and CDR2 is LQKENI. The CDR3 coding sequence is TGTGCCAGCTCACAAGAGGTTTTGAACACTGAAGCTTTCTTT. Residues: CASSQEVLNTEAFF.

The chain links TRBV6-6 to TRBJ2-7; tentatively, D is TRBD2 (5 bases). The CDR3 is made up of 15 amino acids. Per the germline V gene, CDR1 is MNHNY and CDR2 is SVGAGI (reference sequence). Trimming took off 0 bases at V and 5 bases at J, with 14 bases between the two ends. CDR3 nucleotide sequence: TGTGCCAGCAGTTACTCGAGGGCGGGTAGCGACGAGCAGTACTTC. Residues: CASSYSRAGSDEQYF.

This clone has only a few counts. The V and J genes are TRBV4-3 and TRBJ1-3, with 7 bases fitting TRBD1. The CDR3 covers 18 residues. Germline V lookup: CDR1 LGHNA, CDR2 YSLEER. With V trimmed by 3 bases and J by 0 bases, 11 bases remained unmatched. CDR3 coding DNA: TGCGCCAGCAGCCAGGGAGGAGCCAGGGGGTCCTCTGGAAACACCATATATTTT. Translating it yields CASSQGGARGSSGNTIYF.

This chain uses TRBV6-1 with TRBJ2-4; TRBD1 aligns across 8 bases. CDR3 length: 18 amino acids. V dropped 4 bases and J dropped 0; count of bases not matched to a gene: 11. Germline values: CDR1 MNHNS, CDR2 SASEGT. The CDR3 is CASSADRGGDLAKNIQYF. The CDR3 bases are TGTGCCAGCAGTGCAGACAGGGGCGGCGACTTAGCCAAAAACATTCAGTACTTC.

This clone was found a few times. The rearrangement uses TRBV18 and TRBJ1-6, with 7 bases identical to TRBD1. Germline CDR1 and CDR2: KGHSH and LQKENI. The trim removed 4 bases at V and 7 bases at J, leaving 7 bases unmatched. This CDR3 is 15 amino acids long. CDR3 sequence reads: CASSLNRGGNSPLHF. The DNA of the CDR3 is TGTGCCAGCTCACTAAACAGGGGCGGCAATTCACCCCTCCACTTT.

The chain employs TRBV18 and TRBJ1-1; D is undetermined. V dropped 0 bases and J dropped 0 bases, with 8 bases sitting between them. CDR1 and CDR2 (germline): KGHSH, LQKENI. This CDR3 comprises 15 residues. The CDR3 loop is CASSPPASLNTEAFF. CDR3 nucleotide sequence: TGTGCCAGCTCACCACCTGCCAGTTTGAACACTGAAGCTTTCTTT.

The CDR3 DNA reads as TGTGCCAGTAGTACAAGGACAGGGAAGCGCTATGGCTACACCTTC. Its protein product is CASSTRTGKRYGYTF. The chain employs TRBV19 and TRBJ1-2; 8 positions match TRBD1. The ends lost 4 bases at V and 4 bases at J; junction bases unmatched: 8. The CDR3 contains 15 residues. CDR1 and CDR2 from the germline V gene are LNHDA and SQIVND (reference sequence).

The genes are TRBV5-8 and TRBJ1-4; unclear D gene. Deletions cut 4 bases from V and 0 bases from J, with 10 bases between. From germline, CDR1 is SGHTS and CDR2 YDEGEE. The CDR3 spans 15 residues. The CDR3 DNA is TGTGCCAGCAGCCCCCCGTTATCAACTAATGAAAAACTGTTTTTT. Translation: CASSPPLSTNEKLFF.

The chain uses TRBV7-2 and TRBJ1-1, with D tentatively TRBD1 (6 bases). CDR3 length: 16 residues. The germline CDR1 and CDR2 sequences are SGHTA and FQGNSA. V lost 1 base and J lost 6, with 18 bases in between. CDR3 DNA sequence: TGTGCCAGCAGCTTAGTGACAGGCCCAGAGGGAGCTGAAGCTTTCTTT. Translating gives CASSLVTGPEGAEAFF. The full variable domain, rest sourced from reference TRBV7-2 and TRBJ1-1, is GAGVSQSPSNKVTEKGKDVELRCDPISGHTALYWYRQSLGQGLEFLIYFQGNSAPDKSGLPSDRFSAERTGGSVSTLTIQRTQQEDSAVYLCASSLVTGPEGAEAFFGQGTRLTVV.

The rearrangement joins TRBV20-1 to TRBJ1-2; D not certain. Germline V gene lookup returns CDR1 DFQATT and CDR2 SNEGSKA (reference sequence). The ends were cut back, 0 bases at V and 10 bases at J, with 9 bases in the middle. There are 11 residues in the CDR3. The CDR3 coding sequence is TGCAGTGCTAGAGATAGCAGCTCCTACACCTTC. As protein: CSARDSSSYTF.

The chain uses TRBV6-6 and TRBJ1-6; D uncertain. V lost 6 bases and J lost 6, with 15 bases in between. The CDR3 contains 15 residues. The V gene's germline CDR1 is MNHNY and CDR2 SVGAGI (reference sequence). The CDR3 loop reads CASRISGGVNSPLHF. DNA of the CDR3: TGTGCCAGCAGGATCTCCGGCGGTGTTAATTCACCCCTCCACTTT.

The chain carries TRBV5-1 and TRBJ2-1; 9 bases are shared with TRBD2. The CDR3 consists of 17 residues. The germline V gene has CDR1 SGHRS and CDR2 YFSETQ. V gave up 5 bases and J gave up 5 bases; unmatched junction bases: 14. The CDR3 region has the DNA TGCGCCAGCAGTGTGGCGGGGGGGAACGATTTGAACAATGAGCAGTTCTTC. Encoded protein: CASSVAGGNDLNNEQFF.

The chain has TRBV15 and TRBJ1-6; no clear D. This CDR3 comprises 17 residues. Between the trimmed V and J ends, which lost 0 bases and 0 bases, there was a span of 9 bases. Germline V gene lookup returns CDR1 LNHNV and CDR2 YYDKDF (reference sequence). DNA for the CDR3: TGTGCCACCAGCAGAGATCGGGATAGCTCCTATAATTCACCCCTCCACTTT. It codes for CATSRDRDSSYNSPLHF.

V gene TRBV4-2 combines with J gene TRBJ2-7; tentatively, D is TRBD1 (6 bases). V shed 2 bases and J shed 6 bases, with 14 bases lying between them. CDR1 LGHNA and CDR2 YNFKEQ come from the germline V gene. This CDR3 has 14 residues. DNA of the CDR3: TGTGCCAGCAGCCAATACGGACAGTTCCGCGAGCAGTACTTC. This codes for CASSQYGQFREQYF.

The chain couples TRBV19 to TRBJ2-1, with TRBD2 matching 10 bases. Germline assignment: CDR1 LNHDA and CDR2 SQIVND (reference sequence). Trimming removed 6 bases from V and 7 bases from J; junction bases left unmatched: 12. The CDR3 is 16 residues long. In DNA, the CDR3 is TGTGCCAGTAGCCCTCAGCGGGGGGGCAGCGGTAATGAGCAGTTCTTC. It yields the protein CASSPQRGGSGNEQFF.

This clone was picked up one time. The chain is built from TRBV7-2 and TRBJ1-2; no clear D. Germline V gene data show CDR1 as SGHTA and CDR2 as FQGNSA. The CDR3 is made up of 14 amino acids. V lost 2 bases and J 4 bases, leaving 11 bases between the germline ends. CDR3: CASSLRPASYGYTF. The CDR3 DNA follows: TGTGCCAGCAGCTTAAGGCCAGCGTCCTATGGCTACACCTTC.